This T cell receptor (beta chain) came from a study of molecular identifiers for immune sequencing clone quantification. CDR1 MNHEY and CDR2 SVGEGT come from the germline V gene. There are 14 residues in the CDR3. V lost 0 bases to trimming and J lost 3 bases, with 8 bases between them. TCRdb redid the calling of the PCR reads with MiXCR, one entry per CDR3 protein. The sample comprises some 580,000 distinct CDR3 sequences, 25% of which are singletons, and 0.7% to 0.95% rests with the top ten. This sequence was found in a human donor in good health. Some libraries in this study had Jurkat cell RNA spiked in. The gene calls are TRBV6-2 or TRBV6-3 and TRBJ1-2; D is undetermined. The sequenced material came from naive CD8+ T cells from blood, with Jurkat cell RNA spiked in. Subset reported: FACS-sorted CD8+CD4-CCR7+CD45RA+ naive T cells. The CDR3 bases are TGTGCCAGCAGTTACTCCCCTTACGACTATGGCTACACCTTC. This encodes CASSYSPYDYGYTF.